This T cell receptor beta chain was observed in a study of technical replicates of blood from a few donors. Libraries were prepared by immunoSEQ multiplex PCR; TCRdb keeps only in-frame clonotypes and omits some of them. The profile shows around 100,000 clones, roughly 95% of them singletons. Sequenced: T cells isolated from PBMCs. The clonotype comes from a human donor in good health.

In DNA form, the CDR3 reads TGCGCCACAACCCGCGGGGGGGCCGTAGATACGCAGTATTTT. Amino acid sequence: CATTRGGAVDTQYF. This chain joins TRBV5-1 and TRBJ2-3; 9 bases are shared with TRBD2. V lost 9 bases to trimming and J lost 5 bases; unmatched junction nucleotides: 10. CDR1 is SGHRS, CDR2 YFSETQ, per germline. There are 14 residues in the CDR3.